This entry lists 9 T cell receptor beta chains sequenced from one sample in a study of long-term antiretroviral therapy in people with HIV. Sequencing used immunoSEQ v3.0 at survey level. Sequenced by immunoSEQ multiplex PCR; TCRdb stores in-frame clones only, minus some. The sample records 20,000 to 25,000 clones, roughly 84% being singletons. The material was unsorted PBMCs, obtained 1.2 years after starting antiretroviral therapy. These receptors were taken from a woman in her thirties or forties with HIV.

Only a few counts were recorded for this clone. The chain employs TRBV5-1 and TRBJ2-6, with D maybe TRBD1 (6 bases). Trimming left V 0 bases short and J 9 bases short, with 7 bases between. CDR1 and CDR2 (germline): SGHRS, YFSETQ. This CDR3 comprises 13 residues. DNA for the CDR3: TGCGCCAGCAGCTTGGGACAGGACAACGTCCTGACTTTC. Translation: CASSLGQDNVLTF.

The chain couples TRBV5-3 to TRBJ2-1; the D is unclear. TRBV5-3 is designated an ORF whose function remains uncertain. Between the trimmed V and J ends, which lost 0 bases and 4 bases, there was a span of 8 bases. This CDR3 region has 14 residues. The CDR3 loop reads CARSLGPRYNEQFF. CDR3 nucleotide sequence: TGTGCCAGAAGCTTGGGCCCTAGGTACAATGAGCAGTTCTTC.

The chain joins TRBV6-1 to TRBJ2-3, with TRBD2 matching 10 bases. Germline CDR1 MNHNS, CDR2 SASEGT. V shed 11 bases, J shed 5 bases, and the junction held 7 bases outside the gene matches. The CDR3 length is 13 residues. CDR3 sequence reads: CAGRTSGRDTQYF. The CDR3 DNA sequence: TGTGCCGGTCGGACTAGCGGCCGAGATACGCAGTATTTT.

Only a few counts were recorded for this clone. The chain joins TRBV19 to TRBJ2-2; maybe TRBD1 (6 bases). The CDR3 is 17 amino acids. V was cut by 3 bases and J by 3 bases, with 17 bases left in between. CDR1 and CDR2 (germline): LNHDA, SQIVND (reference sequence). The CDR3 loop is CASSIIPGASDTGELFF. In DNA form, the CDR3 reads TGTGCCAGTAGTATTATCCCAGGGGCTAGTGACACCGGGGAGCTGTTTTTT.

The chain employs TRBV29-1 and TRBJ2-1, with a possible D match to TRBD2 (6 bases). V was shortened by 3 bases and J by 8 bases, with 11 bases between the two germline ends. Germline V gene lookup returns CDR1 SQVTM and CDR2 ANQGSEA. This CDR3 has 12 residues. The CDR3 region has the DNA TGCAGCGTTGATCGGGAGTCGGATGAGCAGTTCTTC. It codes for CSVDRESDEQFF.

The chain uses TRBV6-5 and TRBJ2-2; D is unresolved. From germline, CDR1 is MNHEY and CDR2 SVGAGI. V gave up 0 bases and J gave up 10 bases, with 9 bases separating them. The CDR3 contains 13 residues. The CDR3 DNA follows: TGTGCCAGCAGTTACTCCCCTCTTGTGGAGCTGTTTTTT. It yields the protein CASSYSPLVELFF.

The chain is built from TRBV29-1 and TRBJ1-2, with D hard to call. The CDR3 has 8 amino acids. Germline-derived CDR1 and CDR2 are SQVTM and ANQGSEA. Trimming left V 8 bases short and J 6 bases short, with 4 bases between. This CDR3 reads CSPDGYTF. The DNA of the CDR3 is TGCAGCCCCGATGGCTACACCTTC.

The chain uses TRBV7-8 and TRBJ2-3; tentative D call: TRBD2 (6 bases). V was shortened by 1 base and J by 0 bases, with 11 bases between the two germline ends. The CDR3 is 16 amino acids. Germline CDR1 reads SGHVS; CDR2 reads FQNEAQ. The CDR3 loop is CASSLGAGTSTDTQYF. The CDR3 region has the DNA TGTGCCAGCAGCTTAGGGGCCGGGACTAGCACAGATACGCAGTATTTT. The full variable domain, with the rest looked up from reference TRBV7-8 and TRBJ2-3, is GAGVSQSPRYKVAKRGQDVALRCDPISGHVSLFWYQQALGQGPEFLTYFQNEAQLDKSGLPSDRFFAERPEGSVSTLKIQRTQQEDSAVYLCASSLGAGTSTDTQYFGPGTRLTVL.

The chain has TRBV18 and TRBJ2-1, with 11 bases identical to TRBD2. The CDR3 has 17 residues. Germline loops: CDR1 KGHSH, CDR2 LQKENI. Trimming took 3 bases from V and 6 from J; bases not matched to a gene: 10. CDR3 protein: CASSPGPGLAATNEQFF. The CDR3 nucleotides read TGTGCCAGCTCACCCGGCCCGGGACTAGCGGCCACCAATGAGCAGTTCTTC.